This entry describes one T cell receptor (beta chain). The antigen is unknown. V was trimmed by 2 bases and J by 0 bases, leaving 11 bases between them. Germline V gene sequence: CDR1 SGHAT, CDR2 FQNNGV. There are 15 residues in the CDR3. The sorted conventional CD4 T cells were gated as CD4+CD127+. These data are taken from a study of B cell selection in AIRE deficiency. Findings and limits, study-wide: Shared Treg sequences were biased toward short CDR3s with few non-templated nucleotide insertions.

In the original processing: Pooled conventional T cells gave about 11x10^4 patient and around 1.5x10^5 donor TCRbeta sequences. The table came from immunoSEQ multiplex PCR; TCRdb's copy has only in-frame clones and leaves some out. The DNA gave D and trimming, while V, J and clone size come from that table. Among tens of thousands of clones listed, about 96% were seen once. This TCR derives from a human donor with AIRE deficiency. Sample: conventional CD4+ T cells sorted from PBMCs. This chain links TRBV11-2 with TRBJ2-7, with D tentatively TRBD2 (5 bases). The DNA of the CDR3 is TGTGCCAGCAGCTTACTTACGGGGAGCTCCTACGAGCAGTACTTC. It codes for CASSLLTGSSYEQYF.